Following are 14 T cell receptor beta chains from one sample sequenced in a study of T-cell reconstitution after alpha-beta-depleted transplantation in children. Preparation of the TCRbeta library used unique molecular identifiers. TCRdb re-derived calls from the PCR reads in MiXCR, one entry per CDR3 protein. The sample contains roughly 280,000 distinct CDR3 sequences, 9.5% to 13% of which appear only once. Sequencing used peripheral blood, obtained 180 days after TCRalphabeta/CD19-depleted stem cell transplant. These receptors all come from a male patient between 2 and 10 years old who had a stem cell transplant for chronic granulomatous disease, so the T cells may come from the graft donor.

Concerning this clonotype: A clone one base away is much larger, so this may be a read error. The chain combines TRBV24-1 with TRBJ2-5; 7 nucleotides match TRBD1. In germline, CDR1 is KGHDR, CDR2 SFDVKD. The CDR3 extends over 16 amino acids. Trimming removed 3 bases from V and 2 bases from J; junction bases left unmatched: 8. The CDR3 DNA follows: TGTGCCACCAGTGATCGGGACAGTGCAATACAAGAGACCCAGTACTTC. This sequence encodes CATSDRDSAIQETQYF.

This clonotype showed up many times. This chain connects TRBV6-5 to TRBJ1-1; D might be TRBD1 (5 bases). Germline V CDR1 and CDR2: MNHEY, SVGAGI. V was pared by 2 bases and J by 4 bases, with 11 bases between. CDR3 length: 14 residues. CDR3 region: CASSYARATTEAFF. DNA for the CDR3: TGTGCCAGCAGTTACGCCAGGGCTACCACTGAAGCTTTCTTT.

This clonotype was counted at least ten times. The chain employs TRBV5-1 and TRBJ1-2; 7 bases fit TRBD1. The CDR3 totals 12 residues. CDR1 is SGHRS, CDR2 YFSETQ, per germline. The J segment lost 11 bases and the V segment lost 1 base, leaving 5 bases of the junction unmatched. The CDR3 sequence: CASSLQGGTYTF. In nucleotides, the CDR3 is TGCGCCAGCAGCTTGCAGGGGGGTACTTACACCTTC.

This clonotype appeared many times. The chain joins TRBV20-1 to TRBJ2-1, with 7 bases that match TRBD2. V shed 0 bases, J shed 5 bases, and the junction held 7 bases outside the gene matches. The CDR3 runs to 15 residues. Per germline, CDR1 DFQATT and CDR2 SNEGSKA (reference sequence). The CDR3 reads CSARDPKAGHNEQFF. The CDR3 DNA follows: TGCAGTGCTAGAGACCCTAAAGCGGGACACAATGAGCAGTTCTTC.

This clonotype was counted ten times or more. The chain links TRBV7-3 to TRBJ2-2; no clear D gene. Germline-derived CDR1 and CDR2 are SGHTA and FQGTGA. The V end lost 5 bases, the J end lost 1 base, and 14 bases lay between the germline ends. This CDR3 is built from 16 residues. The CDR3 DNA sequence: TGTGCCAGCAGCCCCCGGTCGACCAAGAACACCGGGGAGCTGTTTTTT. It specifies CASSPRSTKNTGELFF. The whole variable domain, filled in from reference TRBV7-3 and TRBJ2-2, reads GAGVSQTPSNKVTEKGKYVELRCDPISGHTALYWYRQSLGQGPEFLIYFQGTGAADDSGLPNDRFFAVRPEGSVSTLKIQRTERGDSAVYLCASSPRSTKNTGELFFGEGSRLTVL.

Ten or more counts support this clonotype. This sequence joins TRBV7-2 and TRBJ1-2; TRBD1 is a possible D gene (5 bases). Trimming removed 1 base from V and 4 bases from J, with 10 bases in between. CDR1 is SGHTA, CDR2 FQGNSA, per germline. The length of the CDR3 is 14 residues. The DNA of the CDR3 is TGTGCCAGCAGCTTAGAGGGGCAAACCTATGGCTACACCTTC. Translation gives CASSLEGQTYGYTF.

This clonotype was counted ten times or more. This chain connects TRBV7-3 to TRBJ1-3, with D hard to call. Trimming removed 3 bases at V and 4 bases at J, with 10 bases between. CDR3 length: 14 amino acids. Germline V gene data show CDR1 as SGHTA and CDR2 as FQGTGA. CDR3 sequence reads: CASSFGGFGNTIYF. CDR3 DNA sequence: TGTGCCAGCAGCTTTGGTGGGTTCGGAAACACCATATATTTT.

This clonotype occurred a few times. V gene TRBV2 combines with J gene TRBJ2-5, with D possibly matching TRBD1 (5 bases). V was cut by 1 base and J by 9 bases, with 18 bases left in between. Looked up from germline, CDR1 is SNHLY and CDR2 is FYNNEI. The CDR3 totals 15 residues. The CDR3 here is CASSEEGLSLGAQYF. Here the CDR3 DNA reads TGTGCCAGCAGTGAAGAGGGGCTATCCCTAGGGGCCCAGTACTTC.

Many counts were recorded for this clonotype. The chain employs TRBV15 and TRBJ2-5, with 10 nucleotides matching TRBD2. V lost 0 bases and J lost 1; bases outside the gene matches: 8. Germline-derived CDR1 and CDR2 are LNHNV and YYDKDF (reference sequence). There are 18 residues in the CDR3. In DNA form, the CDR3 reads TGTGCCACCAGCAGAGATCGTTTGGAGCGGGGGGGCCAAGAGACCCAGTACTTC. Encoded protein: CATSRDRLERGGQETQYF.

At least ten counts were recorded for this clonotype. CDR3 sequence reads: CSASGPPNQPQHF. The CDR3 DNA sequence: TGCAGTGCTTCCGGGCCTCCCAATCAGCCCCAGCATTTT. The genes are TRBV20-1 and TRBJ1-5; no clear D gene. The CDR3 is 13 residues long. Germline V gives CDR1 DFQATT, CDR2 SNEGSKA (reference sequence). Trimming shortened V by 5 bases and J by 3 bases, and 11 bases separated the two germline ends.

This clonotype was seen many times. The V gene is TRBV20-1, the J gene TRBJ2-7; D may match TRBD1 or TRBD2 (6 bases each). V lost 3 bases and J lost 7, with 16 bases in between. Germline V gives CDR1 DFQATT, CDR2 SNEGSKA (reference sequence). The CDR3 is made up of 13 amino acids. The CDR3 region is CSARSQEGEEQYF. CDR3 DNA sequence: TGCAGTGCTAGGTCACAGGAGGGGGAGGAGCAGTACTTC.

This clonotype was found many times. The chain has TRBV30 and TRBJ1-5; TRBD1 is a possible D gene (6 bases). CDR3 length: 13 amino acids. Germline CDR1 reads GTSNPN; CDR2 reads SVGIG (reference sequence). Trimming left V 1 base short and J 7 bases short, with 11 bases between. The CDR3 nucleotides read TGTGCCTGGAGTGCAGGGGCGCGCCAGCCCCAGCATTTT. It codes for CAWSAGARQPQHF.

This clonotype was counted ten times or more. This chain links TRBV29-1 with TRBJ2-5, with D maybe TRBD2 (6 bases). Germline values: CDR1 SQVTM, CDR2 ANQGSEA. V was clipped by 6 bases and J by 7 bases, with 21 bases between them. The CDR3 has 14 amino acids. The CDR3 loop reads CSVRRDAGFGTQYF. DNA of the CDR3: TGCAGCGTCCGCCGGGACGCGGGATTCGGGACCCAGTACTTC. The variable domain in full, with the rest retrieved from reference TRBV29-1 and TRBJ2-5, is SAVISQKPSRDICQRGTSLTIQCQVDSQVTMMFWYRQQPGQSLTLIATANQGSEATYESGFVIDKFPISRPNLTFSTLTVSNMSPEDSSIYLCSVRRDAGFGTQYFGPGTRLLVL.

In this sample, this clonotype turned up many times. This chain connects TRBV20-1 to TRBJ2-7, with D possibly being TRBD1 or TRBD2 (6 bases each). The CDR3 spans 15 residues. V gave up 0 bases and J gave up 4 bases, with 16 bases separating them. Germline assignment: CDR1 DFQATT and CDR2 SNEGSKA (reference sequence). The CDR3 loop reads CSAREGALGGYEQYF. For the CDR3, the DNA is TGCAGTGCTAGAGAGGGGGCCTTGGGGGGATACGAGCAGTACTTC.